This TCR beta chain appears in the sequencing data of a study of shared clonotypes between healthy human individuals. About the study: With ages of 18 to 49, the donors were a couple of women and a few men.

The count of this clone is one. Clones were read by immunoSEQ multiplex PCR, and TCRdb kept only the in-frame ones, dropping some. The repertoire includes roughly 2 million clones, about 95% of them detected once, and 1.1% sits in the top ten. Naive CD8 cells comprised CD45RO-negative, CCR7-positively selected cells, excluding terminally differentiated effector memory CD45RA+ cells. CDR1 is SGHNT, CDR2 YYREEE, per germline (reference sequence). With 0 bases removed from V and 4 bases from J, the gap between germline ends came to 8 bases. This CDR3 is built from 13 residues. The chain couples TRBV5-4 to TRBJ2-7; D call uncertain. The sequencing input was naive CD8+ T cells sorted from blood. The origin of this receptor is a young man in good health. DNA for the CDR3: TGTGCCAGCAGCTTGGCTGCTAATTACGAGCAGTACTTC. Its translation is CASSLAANYEQYF. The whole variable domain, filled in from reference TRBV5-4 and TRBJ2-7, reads ETGVTQSPTHLIKTRGQQVTLRCSSQSGHNTVSWYQQALGQGPQFIFQYYREEENGRGNFPPRFSGLQFPNYSSELNVNALELDDSALYLCASSLAANYEQYFGPGTRLTVT.